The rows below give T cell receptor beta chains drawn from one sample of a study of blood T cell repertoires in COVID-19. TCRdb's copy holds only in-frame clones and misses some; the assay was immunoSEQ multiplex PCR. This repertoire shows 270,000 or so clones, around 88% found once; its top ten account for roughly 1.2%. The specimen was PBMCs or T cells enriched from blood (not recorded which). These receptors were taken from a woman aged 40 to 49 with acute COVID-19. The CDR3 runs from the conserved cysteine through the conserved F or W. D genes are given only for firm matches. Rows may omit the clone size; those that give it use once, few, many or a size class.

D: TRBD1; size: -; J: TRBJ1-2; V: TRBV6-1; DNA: TGTGCCAGCAGTGAAGGGGACAGGGGCTATGGCTACACCTTC; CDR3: CASSEGDRGYGYTF
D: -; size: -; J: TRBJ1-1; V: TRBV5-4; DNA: TGTGCCAGCAGCTGGGGGGGTAGAGGGGTCACTGAAGCTTTCTTT; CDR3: CASSWGGRGVTEAFF
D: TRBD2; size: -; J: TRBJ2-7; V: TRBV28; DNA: TGTGCCAGCAGTACTATCTCGGACGTGGGGAGGGGCGGGTACCCCTACGAGCAGTACTTC; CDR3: CASSTISDVGRGGYPYEQYF
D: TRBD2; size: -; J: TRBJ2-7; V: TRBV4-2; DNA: TGTGCCAGCAGCCAATCGCCTAGCGGGATTTACGAGCAGTACTTC; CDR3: CASSQSPSGIYEQYF
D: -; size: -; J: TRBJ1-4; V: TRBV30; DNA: TGTGCCTGGAGATCGCTGTCGGCAACTAATGAAAAACTGTTTTTT; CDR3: CAWRSLSATNEKLFF
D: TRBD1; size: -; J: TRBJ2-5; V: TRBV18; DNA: TGTGCCAGCTCCCCGACCCGACAGGGGGGAGAGACCCAGTACTTC; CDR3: CASSPTRQGGETQYF
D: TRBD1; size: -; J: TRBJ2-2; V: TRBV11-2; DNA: TGTGCCAGCAGCCCGGACAGGGCCGGGGAGCTGTTTTTT; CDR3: CASSPDRAGELFF
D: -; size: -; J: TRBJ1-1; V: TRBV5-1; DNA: TGCGCCAGCAGCTTGACCGGGACAAAAGACACTGAAGCTTTCTTT; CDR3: CASSLTGTKDTEAFF
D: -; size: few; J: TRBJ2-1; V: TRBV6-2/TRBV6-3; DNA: TGTGCCAGCAGTTACTTGTTCAGTGAGCAGTTCTTC; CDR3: CASSYLFSEQFF
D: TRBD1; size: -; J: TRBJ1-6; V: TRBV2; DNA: TGTGCCAGCAGAGAGGACAGGGCGCAGGTTTCACCCCTCCACTTT; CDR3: CASREDRAQVSPLHF
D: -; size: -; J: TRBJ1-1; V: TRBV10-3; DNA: TGTGCCATCAGACCGGTCCCGAACACTGAAGCTTTCTTT; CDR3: CAIRPVPNTEAFF